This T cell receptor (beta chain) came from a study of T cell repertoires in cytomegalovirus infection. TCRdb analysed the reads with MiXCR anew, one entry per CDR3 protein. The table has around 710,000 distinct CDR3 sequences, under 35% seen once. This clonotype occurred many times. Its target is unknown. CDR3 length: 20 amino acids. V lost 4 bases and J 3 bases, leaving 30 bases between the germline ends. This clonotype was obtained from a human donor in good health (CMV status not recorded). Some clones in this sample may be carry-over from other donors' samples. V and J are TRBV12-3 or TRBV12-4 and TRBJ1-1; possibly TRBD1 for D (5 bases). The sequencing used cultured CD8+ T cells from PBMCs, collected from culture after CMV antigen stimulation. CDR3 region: CASSSPPRRDSLVRDTEAFF. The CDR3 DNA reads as TGTGCCAGCAGTTCCCCACCCCGCCGAGACAGCCTCGTTAGGGACACTGAAGCTTTCTTT.